Here is one T cell receptor (beta chain) with its context. Its antigen is not identified. The data originate from a study of T cell responses to AZD1222 COVID-19 vaccine. Study as a whole: Second doses were pooled across both intervals (about 4 or about 12 weeks). Study-level findings and limits: The study identified only five to seven AZD1222 recipients as seropositive at baseline. After the peak T cell response, and only then, were repertoires sampled. The donor group comprised mostly white British people and more females; the analysis possibly underestimated clonal diversity.

Germline loops: CDR1 SGHNT, CDR2 YENEEA. CDR3 size: 14 residues. Trimming took 3 bases from V and 5 from J, leaving 13 bases between them. Using immunoSEQ multiplex PCR, the repertoire was profiled, and TCRdb retains in-frame clones only, with some absent. The data hold more than 90,000 clones, with about 90% observed a single time. The chain recombines TRBV11-3 with TRBJ2-5, with D perhaps TRBD2 (6 bases). This receptor was obtained from an adult in good health. Sample: peripheral blood, taken on day 0 of AZD1222 vaccination. CDR3 sequence (DNA): TGTGCCAGCAGCTTTGGAGGGCCTGATGAGACCCAGTACTTC. It specifies CASSFGGPDETQYF.